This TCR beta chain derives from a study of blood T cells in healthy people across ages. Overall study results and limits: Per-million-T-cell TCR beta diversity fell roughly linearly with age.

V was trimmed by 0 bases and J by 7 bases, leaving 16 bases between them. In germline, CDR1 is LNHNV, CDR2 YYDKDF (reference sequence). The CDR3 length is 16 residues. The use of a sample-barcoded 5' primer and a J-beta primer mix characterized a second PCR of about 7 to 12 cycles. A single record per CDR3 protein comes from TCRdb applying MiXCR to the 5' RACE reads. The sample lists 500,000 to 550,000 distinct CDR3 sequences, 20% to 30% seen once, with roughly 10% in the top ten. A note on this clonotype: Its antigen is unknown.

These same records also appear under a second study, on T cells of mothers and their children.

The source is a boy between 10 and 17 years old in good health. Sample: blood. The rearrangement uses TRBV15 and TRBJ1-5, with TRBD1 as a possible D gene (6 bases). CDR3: CATSREEGVRGQPQHF. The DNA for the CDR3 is TGTGCCACCAGCAGAGAAGAGGGGGTAAGGGGCCAGCCCCAGCATTTT. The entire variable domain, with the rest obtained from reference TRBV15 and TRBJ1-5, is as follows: DAMVIQNPRYQVTQFGKPVTLSCSQTLNHNVMYWYQQKSSQAPKLLFHYYDKDFNNEADTPDNFQSRRPNTSFCFLDIRSPGLGDTAMYLCATSREEGVRGQPQHFGDGTRLSIL.